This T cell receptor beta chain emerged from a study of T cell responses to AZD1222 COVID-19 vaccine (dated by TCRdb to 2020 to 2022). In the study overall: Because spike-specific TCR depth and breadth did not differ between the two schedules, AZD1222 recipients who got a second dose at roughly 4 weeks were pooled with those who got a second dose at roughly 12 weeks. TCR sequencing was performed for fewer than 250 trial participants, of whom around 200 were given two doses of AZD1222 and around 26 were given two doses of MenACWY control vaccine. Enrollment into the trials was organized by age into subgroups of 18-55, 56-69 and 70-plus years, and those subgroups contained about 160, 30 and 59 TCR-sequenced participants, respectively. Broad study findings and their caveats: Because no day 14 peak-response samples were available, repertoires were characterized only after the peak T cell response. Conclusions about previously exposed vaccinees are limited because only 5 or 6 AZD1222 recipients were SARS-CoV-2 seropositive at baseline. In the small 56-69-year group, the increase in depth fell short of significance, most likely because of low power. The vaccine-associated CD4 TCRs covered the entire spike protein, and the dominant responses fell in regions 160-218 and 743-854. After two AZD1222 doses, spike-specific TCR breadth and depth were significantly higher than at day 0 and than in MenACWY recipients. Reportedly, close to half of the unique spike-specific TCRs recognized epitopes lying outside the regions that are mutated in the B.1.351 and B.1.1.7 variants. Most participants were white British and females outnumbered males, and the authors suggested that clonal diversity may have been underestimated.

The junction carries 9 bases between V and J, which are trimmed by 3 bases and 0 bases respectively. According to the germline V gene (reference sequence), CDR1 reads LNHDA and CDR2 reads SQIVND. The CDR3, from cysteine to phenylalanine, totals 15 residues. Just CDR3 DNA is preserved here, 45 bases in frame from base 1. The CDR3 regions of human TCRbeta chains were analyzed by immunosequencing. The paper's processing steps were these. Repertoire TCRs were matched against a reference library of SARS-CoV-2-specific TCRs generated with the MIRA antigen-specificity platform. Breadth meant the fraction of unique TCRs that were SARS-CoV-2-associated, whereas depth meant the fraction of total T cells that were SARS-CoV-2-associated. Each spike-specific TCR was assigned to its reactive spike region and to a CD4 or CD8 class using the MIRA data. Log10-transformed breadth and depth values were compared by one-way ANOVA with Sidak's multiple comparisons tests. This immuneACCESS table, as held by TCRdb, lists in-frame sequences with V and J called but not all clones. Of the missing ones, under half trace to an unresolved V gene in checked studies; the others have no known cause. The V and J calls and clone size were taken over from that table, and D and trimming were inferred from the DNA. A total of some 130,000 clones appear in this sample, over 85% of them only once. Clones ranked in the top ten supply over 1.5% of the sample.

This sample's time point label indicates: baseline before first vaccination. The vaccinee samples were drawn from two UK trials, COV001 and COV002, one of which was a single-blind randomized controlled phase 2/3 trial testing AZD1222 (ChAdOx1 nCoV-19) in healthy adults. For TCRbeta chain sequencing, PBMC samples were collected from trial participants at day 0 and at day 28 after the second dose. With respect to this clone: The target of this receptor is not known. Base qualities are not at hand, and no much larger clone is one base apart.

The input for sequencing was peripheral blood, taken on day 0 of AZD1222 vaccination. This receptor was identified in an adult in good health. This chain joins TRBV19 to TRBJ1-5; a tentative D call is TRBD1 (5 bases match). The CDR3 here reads CASSISGGSNQPQHF. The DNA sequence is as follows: TGTGCCAGTAGTATCTCCGGGGGTAGCAATCAGCCCCAGCATTTT.